This TCR beta chain is drawn from a study of blood T cell repertoires in COVID-19. Study information: The samples span acute and convalescent COVID-19 from the United States, Italy and Spain.

V lost 2 bases to trimming and J lost 5 bases; unmatched junction nucleotides: 2. The CDR3 contains 14 residues. Germline V gives CDR1 MNHEY, CDR2 SMNVEV (reference sequence). In the authors' workflow: Nucleated cell number was recorded as an estimate derived from reference gene primer amplification. Generated by immunoSEQ multiplex PCR, the TCRdb table keeps only in-frame clones and is missing some. Clone size and V and J calls were adopted from that table, with D and trimming inferred from the DNA. The data contain some 91,000 clones, about 80% of them singletons. The chain employs TRBV27 and TRBJ1-1, with TRBD1 matching 10 bases. The sequence derives from a man aged 65 to 79 with acute or convalescent COVID-19. Material: peripheral blood. The CDR3 reads CASSLDRGLTEAFF. The CDR3 nucleotides are TGTGCCAGCAGTTTAGACAGGGGGCTAACTGAAGCTTTCTTT.